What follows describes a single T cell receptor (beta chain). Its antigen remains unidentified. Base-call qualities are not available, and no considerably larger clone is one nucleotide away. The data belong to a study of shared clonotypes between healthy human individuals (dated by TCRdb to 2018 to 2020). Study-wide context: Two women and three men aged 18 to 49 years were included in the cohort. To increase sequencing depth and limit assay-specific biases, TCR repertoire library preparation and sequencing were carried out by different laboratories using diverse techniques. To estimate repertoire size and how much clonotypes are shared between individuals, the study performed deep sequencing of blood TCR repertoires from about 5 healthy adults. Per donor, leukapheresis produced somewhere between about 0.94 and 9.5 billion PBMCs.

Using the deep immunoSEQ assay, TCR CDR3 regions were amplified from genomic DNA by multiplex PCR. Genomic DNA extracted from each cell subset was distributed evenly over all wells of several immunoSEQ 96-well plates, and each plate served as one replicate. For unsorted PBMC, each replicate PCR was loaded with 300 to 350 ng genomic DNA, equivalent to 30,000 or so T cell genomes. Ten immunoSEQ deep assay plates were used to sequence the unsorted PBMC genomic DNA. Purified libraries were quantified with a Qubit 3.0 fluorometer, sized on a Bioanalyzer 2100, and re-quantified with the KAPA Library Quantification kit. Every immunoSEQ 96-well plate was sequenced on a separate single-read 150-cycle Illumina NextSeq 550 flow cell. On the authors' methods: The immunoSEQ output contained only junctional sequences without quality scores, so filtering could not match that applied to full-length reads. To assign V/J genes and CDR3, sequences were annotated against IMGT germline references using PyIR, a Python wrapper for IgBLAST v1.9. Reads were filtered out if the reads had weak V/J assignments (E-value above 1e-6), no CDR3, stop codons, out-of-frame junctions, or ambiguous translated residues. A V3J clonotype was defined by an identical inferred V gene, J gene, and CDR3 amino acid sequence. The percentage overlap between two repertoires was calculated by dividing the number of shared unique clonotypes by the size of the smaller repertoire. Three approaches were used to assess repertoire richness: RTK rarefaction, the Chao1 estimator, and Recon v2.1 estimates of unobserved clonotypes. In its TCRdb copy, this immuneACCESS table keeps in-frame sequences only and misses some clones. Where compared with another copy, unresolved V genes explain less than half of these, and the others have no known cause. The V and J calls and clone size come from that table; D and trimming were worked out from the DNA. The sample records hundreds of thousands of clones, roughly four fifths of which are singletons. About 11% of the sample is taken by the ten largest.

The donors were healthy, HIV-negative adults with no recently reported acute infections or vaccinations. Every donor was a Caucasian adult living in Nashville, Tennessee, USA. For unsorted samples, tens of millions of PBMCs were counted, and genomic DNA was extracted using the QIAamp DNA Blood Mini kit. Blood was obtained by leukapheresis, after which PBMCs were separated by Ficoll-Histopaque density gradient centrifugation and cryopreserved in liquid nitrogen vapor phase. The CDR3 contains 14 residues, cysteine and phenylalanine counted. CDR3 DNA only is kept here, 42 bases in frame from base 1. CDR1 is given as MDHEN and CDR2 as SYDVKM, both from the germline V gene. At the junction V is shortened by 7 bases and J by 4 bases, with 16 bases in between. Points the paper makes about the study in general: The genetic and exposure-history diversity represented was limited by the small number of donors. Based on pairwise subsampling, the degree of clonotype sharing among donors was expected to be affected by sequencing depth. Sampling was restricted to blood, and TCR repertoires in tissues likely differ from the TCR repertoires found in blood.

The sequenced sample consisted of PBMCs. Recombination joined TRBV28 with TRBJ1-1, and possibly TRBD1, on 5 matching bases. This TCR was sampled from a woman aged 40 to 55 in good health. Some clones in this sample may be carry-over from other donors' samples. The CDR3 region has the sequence CASTQVGAGTEAFF. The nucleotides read TGTGCCAGCACCCAGGTAGGGGCAGGCACTGAAGCTTTCTTT.